Below, 24 T cell receptor beta chains from the same sample are listed, as sequenced in a study of chemoradiotherapy in HPV16-positive cancers. Repertoires were generated with immunoSEQ multiplex PCR, while TCRdb's copy carries only in-frame clones and drops some. The sample contains tens of thousands of clones, approximately 88% of which appear only once. Sample: blood, taken from a patient who underwent chemoradiotherapy. These TCRs come from a human donor with HPV-associated anogenital cancer.

The genes are TRBV11-2 and TRBJ2-5; D is perhaps TRBD1 or TRBD2 (5 bases each). Germline-derived CDR1 and CDR2 are SGHAT and FQNNGV. The V and J ends lost 8 bases and 2 bases respectively, with 15 bases between them. This CDR3 is built from 14 residues. This CDR3 reads CASVPGWGQETQYF. CDR3 bases: TGTGCCAGCGTCCCCGGGTGGGGGCAAGAGACCCAGTACTTC.

The genes are TRBV4-1 and TRBJ2-3; 11 positions match TRBD2. Germline trimming cut 5 bases from V and 1 base from J; bases unmatched to any gene: 11. The CDR3 covers 18 residues. Looked up from germline, CDR1 is MGHRA and CDR2 is YSYEKL. The CDR3 is CASSARRLTSGGTDTQYF. For the CDR3, the DNA is TGCGCCAGCAGCGCGAGACGCCTGACTAGCGGGGGCACAGATACGCAGTATTTT.

The chain has TRBV9 and TRBJ1-1; no reliable D call. The CDR3 covers 13 residues. The germline V gene encodes CDR1 SGDLS and CDR2 YYNGEE. The ends were cut back, 4 bases at V and 4 bases at J, with 11 bases in the middle. The CDR3 spells CASSPRLGTEAFF. The CDR3 nucleotides are TGTGCCAGCAGCCCCCGCCTGGGCACTGAAGCTTTCTTT.

The chain uses TRBV6-5 and TRBJ1-5, with 7 bases lining up with TRBD1. This CDR3 has 15 amino acids. Germline V gives CDR1 MNHEY, CDR2 SVGAGI. Germline trimming cut 2 bases from V and 7 bases from J; bases unmatched to any gene: 8. The CDR3: CASSYLNRGWQPQHF. The CDR3 DNA reads TGTGCCAGCAGTTACCTCAACAGGGGCTGGCAGCCCCAGCATTTT.

V is TRBV11-2 and J is TRBJ2-5, with D perhaps assigned TRBD1 or TRBD2 (7 bases each). Germline-derived CDR1 and CDR2 are SGHAT and FQNNGV. V was trimmed by 4 bases and J by 2 bases, leaving 20 bases between them. The CDR3 runs to 17 residues. DNA for the CDR3: TGTGCCAGCAGCTCCAGGGGGGGGCGGACAGTTCAAGAGACCCAGTACTTC. Its translation is CASSSRGGRTVQETQYF.

This sequence joins TRBV5-5 and TRBJ2-7, with D perhaps TRBD2 (5 bases). The CDR3 spans 14 residues. CDR1 SGHKS and CDR2 YYEKEE come from the germline V gene (reference sequence). V was cut by 6 bases and J by 6 bases, with 19 bases left in between. CDR3 protein: CASISPTTRGEQYF. The CDR3 DNA reads as TGTGCCAGCATCTCCCCGACTACCCGGGGCGAGCAGTACTTC.

J is TRBJ2-5 and V is TRBV7-9; D not certain. Trimming cost V 5 bases and J 5 bases, with 12 bases left between them. The CDR3 consists of 13 residues. Germline CDR1 reads SEHNR; CDR2 reads FQNEAQ (reference sequence). The CDR3: CASSPPVRETQYF. CDR3 nucleotide sequence: TGTGCCAGCAGCCCCCCCGTGAGGGAGACCCAGTACTTC.

This clone showed up just a few times. The rearrangement links TRBV30 to TRBJ1-2; 9 bases match TRBD1. Germline CDR1 is GTSNPN and CDR2 is SVGIG (reference sequence). The CDR3 sequence is 14 residues long. Trimming cost V 2 bases and J 4 bases; bases outside gene matches: 5. The CDR3, as DNA: TGTGCCTGGAGTCGGGGGGGACAGGGCTATGGCTACACCTTC. Its translation: CAWSRGGQGYGYTF.

This chain uses TRBV9 with TRBJ2-3, with 10 nucleotides matching TRBD2. Germline V gene data show CDR1 as SGDLS and CDR2 as YYNGEE. J gave up 5 bases and V 0 bases, and 9 bases lay outside the gene matches. CDR3 length: 17 amino acids. CDR3 bases: TGTGCCAGCAGCGTAGGGGTTACTAGCGGGGTGGGAGATACGCAGTATTTT. Its protein is CASSVGVTSGVGDTQYF. Full variable domain (outside the CDR3, taken from reference TRBV9 and TRBJ2-3): DSGVTQTPKHLITATGQRVTLRCSPRSGDLSVYWYQQSLDQGLQFLIQYYNGEERAKGNILERFSAQQFPDLHSELNLSSLELGDSALYFCASSVGVTSGVGDTQYFGPGTRLTVL.

This clone occurred a few times. This chain connects TRBV6-5 to TRBJ1-5; D gene unclear. CDR3 length equals 13 residues. Trimming removed 6 bases at V and 4 bases at J, with 10 bases between. From germline, CDR1 is MNHEY and CDR2 SVGAGI. CDR3 nucleotides: TGTGCCAGCAGGGACTGGGAAAATCAGCCCCAGCATTTT. Its protein is CASRDWENQPQHF.

The chain employs TRBV10-1 and TRBJ1-1; the D gene is possibly TRBD1 (6 bases). The CDR3 length is 15 residues. Germline V lookup: CDR1 WNHNN, CDR2 SYGVQD (reference sequence). V lost 5 bases to trimming and J lost 5 bases, with 18 bases between them. DNA of the CDR3: TGCGCCAGCAGTCAACGAACCGCAGGGGTGACTGAAGCTTTCTTT. It translates to CASSQRTAGVTEAFF.

This chain links TRBV6-5 with TRBJ2-7; D ambiguous. With 7 bases removed from V and 5 bases from J, the gap between germline ends came to 21 bases. The germline V gene has CDR1 MNHEY and CDR2 SVGAGI. The CDR3 has 15 residues. CDR3 in amino acids: CASTHSLRAHHEQYF. The CDR3 nucleotides are TGTGCCAGCACCCATTCTCTAAGGGCACACCACGAGCAGTACTTC.

The chain has TRBV21-1 and TRBJ1-2. TRBV21-1 is annotated as a pseudogene. The CDR3 sequence is 14 residues long. The CDR3 loop reads CASTQGQGTDGYTF. CDR3 in DNA: TGTGCCAGCACTCAAGGGCAGGGGACTGATGGCTACACCTTC.

The rearrangement uses TRBV5-3 and TRBJ1-5, with a tentative D call TRBD1 (5 bases). TRBV5-3 is recorded as an ORF, its role being uncertain. Trimming stripped 6 bases from V and 4 bases from J, with 17 bases between. The CDR3 contains 15 residues. The CDR3 loop reads CARNVITAGNQPQHF. CDR3 coding DNA: TGTGCCAGAAACGTAATCACAGCAGGGAATCAGCCCCAGCATTTT.

This chain connects TRBV19 to TRBJ2-3, with 9 nucleotides matching TRBD2. CDR3 length equals 15 residues. Trimming removed 5 bases from V and 5 bases from J; junction bases left unmatched: 8. Germline CDR1 and CDR2: LNHDA and SQIVND (reference sequence). The CDR3 coding sequence is TGTGCCAGTAGTCCCGCGGGGGGGGTTAAAGATACGCAGTATTTT. Translating gives CASSPAGGVKDTQYF.

In this sample, this clone turned up once. The chain couples TRBV21-1 to TRBJ2-5. TRBV21-1 is a listed pseudogene. The CDR3 extends over 15 amino acids. The CDR3 DNA reads TGTGCCAGCAGCAAAGCGCAGTCAGCACAAGAGACCCAGTACTTC. Its translation is CASSKAQSAQETQYF.

V gene TRBV10-1 combines with J gene TRBJ1-2; D is possibly TRBD1 (5 bases). Germline CDR1 WNHNN, CDR2 SYGVQD (reference sequence). V lost 1 base, J lost 4 bases, and 25 bases lay in between. CDR3 length equals 19 residues. DNA of the CDR3: TGCGCCAGCAGTGAGTGGGCGGGGGTCAATATGGGAAGCGGCTATGGCTACACCTTC. Its translation: CASSEWAGVNMGSGYGYTF.

The gene calls are TRBV28 and TRBJ2-2, with TRBD2 as a possible D gene (6 bases). CDR1 is MDHEN and CDR2 is SYDVKM in the germline V gene. CDR3 size: 15 residues. V was pared by 6 bases and J by 3 bases, with 14 bases between. CDR3 coding DNA: TGTGCCAGCAGACCTACGCCGGGGGACACCGGGGAGCTGTTTTTT. This encodes CASRPTPGDTGELFF.

V usage is TRBV5-1 and J usage is TRBJ2-1; tentative D call: TRBD2 (6 bases). Germline lookup yields CDR1 SGHRS and CDR2 YFSETQ. V was pared by 6 bases and J by 1 base, with 14 bases between. The CDR3 has 15 residues. The chain's CDR3 is CASKTAGTSYNEQFF. Written as DNA, the CDR3 is TGCGCCAGCAAGACAGCCGGGACTTCCTACAATGAGCAGTTCTTC.

CDR3 protein: CASSPSPGNSPLHF. The CDR3 DNA reads as TGTGCCAGCTCACCATCTCCAGGGAATTCACCCCTCCACTTT. The V call is TRBV18, the J call TRBJ1-6; weak D call: TRBD1 (5 bases). The CDR3 is 14 residues long. V gave up 2 bases and J gave up 7 bases, with 9 bases separating them. From germline, CDR1 is KGHSH and CDR2 LQKENI. Full variable domain (outside the CDR3, taken from reference TRBV18 and TRBJ1-6): NAGVMQNPRHLVRRRGQEARLRCSPMKGHSHVYWYRQLPEEGLKFMVYLQKENIIDESGMPKERFSAEFPKEGPSILRIQQVVRGDSAAYFCASSPSPGNSPLHFGNGTRLTVT.

This clone was recorded a few times. The genes are TRBV20-1 and TRBJ1-2; TRBD1 might be the D (6 bases). The CDR3 consists of 11 residues. V lost 7 bases and J lost 8, with 14 bases in between. CDR1 DFQATT and CDR2 SNEGSKA come from the germline V gene (reference sequence). CDR3 sequence (DNA): TGCAGTGTAGGGGCGGGGGCCGGCTACACCTTC. Translating gives CSVGAGAGYTF.

J is TRBJ2-3 and V is TRBV5-1; 8 positions agree with TRBD2. The CDR3 is made up of 14 amino acids. Per germline, CDR1 SGHRS and CDR2 YFSETQ. V lost 5 bases and J lost 1; bases outside the gene matches: 3. This chain's CDR3 is CASSAGGGTDTQYF. The CDR3 DNA is TGCGCCAGCAGTGCGGGAGGAGGCACAGATACGCAGTATTTT.

V gene TRBV19 combines with J gene TRBJ1-1, with D maybe TRBD1 (6 bases). The CDR3 loop spans 12 amino acids. V lost 6 bases and J 11 bases, leaving 16 bases between the germline ends. Germline V gene lookup returns CDR1 LNHDA and CDR2 SQIVND (reference sequence). CDR3 sequence (DNA): TGTGCCAGTAGCTACGCCCGGGGGCGGGCTTTCTTT. This gives the protein CASSYARGRAFF.

The CDR3 nucleotides read TGTGCCAGCAGCTGGGAGAGGAAGAGGGAGACCCAGTACTTC. As protein: CASSWERKRETQYF. The chain carries TRBV5-8 and TRBJ2-5; maybe TRBD2 (5 bases). Trimming stripped 3 bases from V and 5 bases from J, with 14 bases between. From germline, CDR1 is SGHTS and CDR2 YDEGEE. The CDR3 has 14 residues.